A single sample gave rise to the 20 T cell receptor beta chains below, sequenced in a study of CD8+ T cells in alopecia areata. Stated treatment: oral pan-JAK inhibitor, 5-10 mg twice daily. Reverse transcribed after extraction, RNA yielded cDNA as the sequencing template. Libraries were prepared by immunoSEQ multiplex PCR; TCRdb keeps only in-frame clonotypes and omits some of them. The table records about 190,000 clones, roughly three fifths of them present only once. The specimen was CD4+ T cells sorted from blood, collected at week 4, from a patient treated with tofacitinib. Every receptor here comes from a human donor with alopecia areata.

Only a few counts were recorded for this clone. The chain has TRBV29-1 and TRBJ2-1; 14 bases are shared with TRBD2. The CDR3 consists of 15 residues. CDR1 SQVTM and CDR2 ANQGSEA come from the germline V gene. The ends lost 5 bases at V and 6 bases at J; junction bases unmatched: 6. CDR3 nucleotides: TGCAGCGTTCGGGGACTAGCGGGAGCCCCCAATGAGCAGTTCTTC. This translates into CSVRGLAGAPNEQFF.

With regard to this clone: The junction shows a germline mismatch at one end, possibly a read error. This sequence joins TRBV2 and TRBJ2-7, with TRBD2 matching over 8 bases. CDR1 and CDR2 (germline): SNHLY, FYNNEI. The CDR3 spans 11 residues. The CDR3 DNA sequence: TGTGCCAGCAGTTCGCGGGAGGCCCAGCACTTC. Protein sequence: CASSSREAQHF.

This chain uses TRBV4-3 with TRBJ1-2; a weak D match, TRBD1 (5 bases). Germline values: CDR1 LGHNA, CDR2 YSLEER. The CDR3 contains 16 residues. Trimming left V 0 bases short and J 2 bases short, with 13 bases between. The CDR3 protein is CASSQEGGTYNYGYTF. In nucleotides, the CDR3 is TGCGCCAGCAGCCAAGAGGGCGGGACGTACAACTATGGCTACACCTTC.

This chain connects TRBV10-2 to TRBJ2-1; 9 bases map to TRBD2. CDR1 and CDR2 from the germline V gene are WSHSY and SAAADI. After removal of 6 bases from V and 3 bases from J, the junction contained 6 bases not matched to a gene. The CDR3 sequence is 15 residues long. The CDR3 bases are TGCGCCAGCAGGTCTAGCGGGGCCTACTACAATGAGCAGTTCTTC. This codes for CASRSSGAYYNEQFF.

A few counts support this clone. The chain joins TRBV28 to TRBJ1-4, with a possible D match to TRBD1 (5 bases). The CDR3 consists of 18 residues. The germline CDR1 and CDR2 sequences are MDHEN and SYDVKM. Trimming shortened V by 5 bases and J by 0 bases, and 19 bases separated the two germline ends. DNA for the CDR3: TGTGCCAGCAGTCCTATGCAACAGTTACAGGCAACTAATGAAAAACTGTTTTTT. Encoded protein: CASSPMQQLQATNEKLFF.

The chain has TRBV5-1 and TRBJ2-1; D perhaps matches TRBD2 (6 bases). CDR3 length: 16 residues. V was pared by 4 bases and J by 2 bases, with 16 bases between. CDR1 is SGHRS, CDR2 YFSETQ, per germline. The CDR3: CASSPQRAKTYNEQFF. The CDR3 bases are TGCGCCAGCAGCCCCCAGCGGGCCAAAACCTACAATGAGCAGTTCTTC.

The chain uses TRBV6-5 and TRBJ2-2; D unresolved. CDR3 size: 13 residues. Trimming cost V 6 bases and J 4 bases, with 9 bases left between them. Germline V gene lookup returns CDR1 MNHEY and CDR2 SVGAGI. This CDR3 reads CASSPASTGELFF. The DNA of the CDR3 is TGTGCCAGCAGCCCGGCGTCCACCGGGGAGCTGTTTTTT.

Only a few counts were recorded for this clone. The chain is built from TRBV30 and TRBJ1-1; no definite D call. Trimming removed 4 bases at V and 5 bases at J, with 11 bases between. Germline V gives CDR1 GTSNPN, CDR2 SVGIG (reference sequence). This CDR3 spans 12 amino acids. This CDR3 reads CAWTPEITEAFF. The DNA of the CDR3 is TGTGCCTGGACCCCAGAGATTACTGAAGCTTTCTTT.

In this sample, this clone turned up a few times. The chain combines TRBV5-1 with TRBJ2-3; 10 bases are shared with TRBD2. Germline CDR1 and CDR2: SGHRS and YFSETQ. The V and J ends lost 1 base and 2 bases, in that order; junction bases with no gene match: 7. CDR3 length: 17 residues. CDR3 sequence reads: CASSLPRAGGLTDTQYF. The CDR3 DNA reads TGCGCCAGCAGCTTGCCCAGAGCGGGAGGGCTCACAGATACGCAGTATTTT.

The CDR3 DNA follows: TGCAGCGTTTCTTCAGCAGATACGCAGTATTTT. This gives the protein CSVSSADTQYF. The rearrangement joins TRBV29-1 to TRBJ2-3; D remains ambiguous. Germline values: CDR1 SQVTM, CDR2 ANQGSEA. The CDR3 is 11 residues long. V lost 5 bases to trimming and J lost 4 bases, with 7 bases between them.

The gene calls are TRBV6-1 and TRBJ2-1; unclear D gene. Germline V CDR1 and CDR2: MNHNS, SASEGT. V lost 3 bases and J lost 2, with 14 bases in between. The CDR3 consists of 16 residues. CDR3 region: CASSDSWARAYNEQFF. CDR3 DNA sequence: TGTGCCAGCAGTGATTCTTGGGCCCGAGCCTACAATGAGCAGTTCTTC.

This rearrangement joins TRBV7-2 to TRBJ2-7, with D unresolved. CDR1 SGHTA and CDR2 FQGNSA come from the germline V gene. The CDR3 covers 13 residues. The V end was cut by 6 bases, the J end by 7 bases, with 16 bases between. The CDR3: CASRPPVEEEQYF. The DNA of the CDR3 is TGTGCCAGCAGACCTCCCGTCGAAGAGGAGCAGTACTTC.

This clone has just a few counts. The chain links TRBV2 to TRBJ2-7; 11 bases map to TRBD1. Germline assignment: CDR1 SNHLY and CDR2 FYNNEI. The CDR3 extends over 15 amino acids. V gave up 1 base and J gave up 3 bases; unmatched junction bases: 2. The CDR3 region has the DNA TGTGCCAGCAGTGAAGAAGGGACAGGGGGCTACGAGCAGTACTTC. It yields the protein CASSEEGTGGYEQYF.

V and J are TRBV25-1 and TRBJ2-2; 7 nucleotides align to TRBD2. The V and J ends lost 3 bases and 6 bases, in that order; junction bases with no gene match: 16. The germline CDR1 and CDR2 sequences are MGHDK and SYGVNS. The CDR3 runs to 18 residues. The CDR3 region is CASSDAPKGLVMSGELFF. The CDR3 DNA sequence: TGTGCCAGCAGTGACGCCCCGAAAGGACTAGTTATGTCCGGGGAGCTGTTTTTT.

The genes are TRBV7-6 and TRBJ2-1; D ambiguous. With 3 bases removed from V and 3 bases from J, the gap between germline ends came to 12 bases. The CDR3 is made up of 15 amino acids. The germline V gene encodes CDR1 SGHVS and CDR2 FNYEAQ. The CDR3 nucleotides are TGTGCCAGCAGCTTGGGCGGTCAGATCTACAATGAGCAGTTCTTC. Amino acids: CASSLGGQIYNEQFF.

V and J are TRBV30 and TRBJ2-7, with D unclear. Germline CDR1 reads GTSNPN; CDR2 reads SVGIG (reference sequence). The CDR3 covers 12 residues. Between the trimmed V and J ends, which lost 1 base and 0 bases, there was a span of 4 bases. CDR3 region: CAWSGPSYEQYF. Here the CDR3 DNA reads TGTGCCTGGAGTGGCCCCTCCTACGAGCAGTACTTC. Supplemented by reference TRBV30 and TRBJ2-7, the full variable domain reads SQTIHQWPATLVQPVGSPLSLECTVEGTSNPNLYWYRQAAGRGLQLLFYSVGIGQISSEVPQNLSASRPQDRQFILSSKKLLLSDSGFYLCAWSGPSYEQYFGPGTRLTVT.

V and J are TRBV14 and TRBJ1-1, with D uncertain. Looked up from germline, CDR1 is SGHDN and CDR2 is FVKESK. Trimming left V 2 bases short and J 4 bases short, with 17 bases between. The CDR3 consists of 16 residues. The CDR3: CASSQSMVGLGTEAFF. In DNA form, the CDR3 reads TGTGCCAGCAGCCAATCAATGGTGGGATTGGGCACTGAAGCTTTCTTT.

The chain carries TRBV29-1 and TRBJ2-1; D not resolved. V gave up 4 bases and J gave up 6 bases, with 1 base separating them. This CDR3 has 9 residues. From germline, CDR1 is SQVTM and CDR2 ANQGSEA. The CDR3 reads CSVANEQFF. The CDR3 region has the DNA TGCAGCGTTGCCAATGAGCAGTTCTTC.

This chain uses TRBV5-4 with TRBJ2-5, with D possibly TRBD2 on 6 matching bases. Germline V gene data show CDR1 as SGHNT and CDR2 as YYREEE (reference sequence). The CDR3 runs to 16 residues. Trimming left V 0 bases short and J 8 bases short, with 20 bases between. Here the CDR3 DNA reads TGTGCCAGCAGCTTGGCTGTAGGTGGGGGGAAGTTTACCCAGTACTTC. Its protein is CASSLAVGGGKFTQYF.

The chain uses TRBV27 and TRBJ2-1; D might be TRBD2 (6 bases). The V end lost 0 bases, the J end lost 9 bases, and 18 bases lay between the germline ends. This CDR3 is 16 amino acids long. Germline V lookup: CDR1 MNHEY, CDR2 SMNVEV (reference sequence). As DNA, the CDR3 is TGTGCCAGCAGTTTATCGGGACTTCAGGTCCGGGGTGAGCAGTTCTTC. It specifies CASSLSGLQVRGEQFF.